This entry is about one T cell receptor (beta chain). The entry originates in a study of shared clonotypes between healthy human individuals. In the authors' methods: ImmunoSEQ only sent back junction sequences with no quality scores, so filtering was done differently. Produced via immunoSEQ multiplex PCR; TCRdb's table is partial and in-frame only. From that table come the V and J calls and clone size; the DNA was used to work out D and trimming. The data contain about 670,000 clones, around 72% of them seen just once; the ten biggest clones take up about 2%. V dropped 3 bases and J dropped 3 bases, with 12 bases sitting between them. CDR3 size: 15 residues. The germline V gene encodes CDR1 MNHEY and CDR2 SMNVEV (reference sequence).

This receptor was obtained from a woman aged 30 to 39 in good health. The sample comprised memory CD4+ T cells sorted from blood. Subset here: CD45RA-negative fraction. The chain combines TRBV27 with TRBJ2-1; D is perhaps TRBD2 (6 bases). CDR3 DNA sequence: TGTGCCAGCAGTTTGGAACCCGGGAGCTACAATGAGCAGTTCTTC. It encodes CASSLEPGSYNEQFF.